The 25 T cell receptor beta chains presented below share a single source sample, sequenced in a study of shared clonotypes between healthy human individuals. Only in-frame clones appear in the TCRdb table, and some are missing; sequencing was by immunoSEQ multiplex PCR. The table includes around 2.3 million clones, about 94% detected once. The sequenced sample consisted of naive CD4+ T cells sorted from blood. Subset defined: CD45RA+ positively selected. These receptors came from a man aged 18 to 29 in good health.

The genes are TRBV10-3 and TRBJ2-5; 7 bases map to TRBD2. This CDR3 is 14 amino acids long. V shed 8 bases, J shed 2 bases, and the junction held 8 bases outside the gene matches. Germline CDR1 ENHRY, CDR2 SYGVKD. The CDR3 DNA reads as TGTGCCATCGGTCTCTCGGGGGGACAAGAGACCCAGTACTTC. This encodes CAIGLSGGQETQYF.

V is TRBV7-9 and J is TRBJ2-3; 8 bases are shared with TRBD2. V lost 0 bases to trimming and J lost 2 bases; unmatched junction nucleotides: 7. The V gene's germline CDR1 is SEHNR and CDR2 FQNEAQ (reference sequence). The CDR3 has 17 amino acids. The chain's CDR3 is CASSLALLAGTTDTQYF. The DNA of the CDR3 is TGTGCCAGCAGCTTAGCGTTGCTAGCGGGCACCACAGATACGCAGTATTTT.

The chain joins TRBV5-6 to TRBJ2-3; D remains unclear. V gave up 6 bases and J gave up 2 bases, with 13 bases separating them. CDR3 size: 14 residues. From germline, CDR1 is SGHDT and CDR2 YYEEEE. The CDR3 sequence: CASTLGPFTDTQYF. Written as DNA, the CDR3 is TGTGCCAGCACCCTAGGGCCTTTCACAGATACGCAGTATTTT. Drawing the rest from reference TRBV5-6 and TRBJ2-3, the complete variable domain is DAGVTQSPTHLIKTRGQQVTLRCSPKSGHDTVSWYQQALGQGPQFIFQYYEEEERQRGNFPDRFSGHQFPNYSSELNVNALLLGDSALYLCASTLGPFTDTQYFGPGTRLTVL.

This chain uses TRBV7-2 with TRBJ2-7, with 10 bases identical to TRBD1. Germline V gives CDR1 SGHTA, CDR2 FQGNSA. The CDR3 has 16 residues. J gave up 2 bases and V 0 bases, and 4 bases lay outside the gene matches. The CDR3 DNA is TGTGCCAGCAGCTTAGCCGGGACAGGGGTTCCCTACGAGCAGTACTTC. Translation: CASSLAGTGVPYEQYF.

In the case of this clone: Other DNA sequences in this sample translate to the same CDR3. V usage is TRBV7-2 and J usage is TRBJ2-2, with D possibly called TRBD1 or TRBD2 (5 bases each). The CDR3 covers 13 residues. The germline V gene encodes CDR1 SGHTA and CDR2 FQGNSA. Trimming left V 0 bases short and J 6 bases short, with 5 bases between. The chain's CDR3 is CASSLAGAGELFF. In DNA form, the CDR3 reads TGTGCCAGCAGCTTAGCGGGGGCCGGGGAGCTGTTTTTT.

V gene TRBV6-5 combines with J gene TRBJ1-6; TRBD1 matches 8 bases. Per germline, CDR1 MNHEY and CDR2 SVGAGI. The V gene end was trimmed by 6 bases and the J gene end by 9 bases; junction bases not matched to a gene: 4. The CDR3 has 13 amino acids. This chain's CDR3 is CASSGQGVSPLHF. Here the CDR3 DNA reads TGTGCCAGCAGCGGACAGGGAGTTTCACCCCTCCACTTT.

The rearrangement links TRBV11-2 to TRBJ2-5; D is uncertain. The V gene's germline CDR1 is SGHAT and CDR2 FQNNGV. V was cut by 2 bases and J by 5 bases, with 9 bases left in between. This CDR3 comprises 13 residues. The CDR3 DNA reads as TGTGCCAGCAGCTTACTTGGTCGGGAGACCCAGTACTTC. Encoded protein: CASSLLGRETQYF.

The DNA for the CDR3 is TGTGCCAGCAGCTTCTCGCGGGGAGCCTACGAGCAGTACTTC. It codes for CASSFSRGAYEQYF. The gene calls are TRBV11-2 and TRBJ2-7, with TRBD2 as a possible D gene (6 bases). V lost 3 bases to trimming and J lost 2 bases, with 11 bases between them. The CDR3 is 14 amino acids. The V gene's germline CDR1 is SGHAT and CDR2 FQNNGV. The full variable domain, rest sourced from reference TRBV11-2 and TRBJ2-7, is EAGVAQSPRYKIIEKRQSVAFWCNPISGHATLYWYQQILGQGPKLLIQFQNNGVVDDSQLPKDRFSAERLKGVDSTLKIQPAKLEDSAVYLCASSFSRGAYEQYFGPGTRLTVT.

This chain connects TRBV5-1 to TRBJ2-1; D is undetermined. The V gene's germline CDR1 is SGHRS and CDR2 YFSETQ. This CDR3 has 13 amino acids. V lost 5 bases, J lost 4 bases, and 10 bases lay in between. CDR3 sequence (DNA): TGCGCCAGCAGTATGACGAGTTACAATGAGCAGTTCTTC. Translation gives CASSMTSYNEQFF.

The chain carries TRBV7-3 and TRBJ2-6; tentative D call: TRBD1 (5 bases). V was clipped by 5 bases and J by 2 bases, with 10 bases between them. This CDR3 contains 15 residues. Germline V gene sequence: CDR1 SGHTA, CDR2 FQGTGA. In nucleotides, the CDR3 is TGTGCCAGCAGCCAAACAGGAACTGGGGCCAACGTCCTGACTTTC. Encoded protein: CASSQTGTGANVLTF.

The chain employs TRBV4-2 and TRBJ2-5; D is possibly TRBD1 (5 bases). The J call may be faulty, since TRBJ2-7 better matches the DNA end. Germline-derived CDR1 and CDR2 are LGHNA and YNFKEQ. This CDR3 comprises 15 residues. The CDR3 bases are TGTGCCAGCAGCCAAGAGGGCAGTAGGGGCAACGAGCAGTACTTC. This sequence encodes CASSQEGSRGNEQYF.

The chain uses TRBV2 and TRBJ2-3; TRBD1 or TRBD2 may be the D gene (6 bases each). This CDR3 contains 15 residues. Germline CDR1 is SNHLY and CDR2 is FYNNEI. V was shortened by 7 bases and J by 5 bases, with 19 bases between the two germline ends. The CDR3 DNA is TGTGCCAGCAAGTTTGATCGGGGGCCGGGAGATACGCAGTATTTT. Protein: CASKFDRGPGDTQYF.

This clone was counted a single time. The chain couples TRBV18 to TRBJ1-1; D unclear. The length of the CDR3 is 13 residues. CDR1 KGHSH and CDR2 LQKENI come from the germline V gene. Trimming pared 3 bases from V and 3 bases from J, leaving 8 bases between. CDR3: CASSPMTDTEAFF. The CDR3 nucleotides read TGTGCCAGCTCACCCATGACCGACACTGAAGCTTTCTTT.

Comment on this clone: At the DNA level, this CDR3 is encoded by other sequences in the same sample as well. The CDR3 DNA reads TGTGCCAGCAGTGAGGGAGGTCCCTACGAGCAGTACTTC. Translating gives CASSEGGPYEQYF. The V and J genes are TRBV6-1 and TRBJ2-7; the D gene is possibly TRBD2 (6 bases). V shed 3 bases and J shed 2 bases, with 8 bases lying between them. The length of the CDR3 is 13 residues. Germline CDR1 reads MNHNS; CDR2 reads SASEGT.

The count of this clone is one. The chain combines TRBV11-2 with TRBJ2-7, with 8 bases aligning to TRBD2. V lost 8 bases to trimming and J lost 5 bases; unmatched junction nucleotides: 14. Germline loops: CDR1 SGHAT, CDR2 FQNNGV. The CDR3 loop spans 15 amino acids. Here the CDR3 reads CASRLEGSGTHEQYF. As DNA, the CDR3 is TGTGCCAGCCGCCTGGAAGGTAGCGGGACACACGAGCAGTACTTC.

J is TRBJ2-1 and V is TRBV6-6; tentatively, D is TRBD2 (5 bases). The CDR3 consists of 15 residues. Trimming took 4 bases from V and 8 from J, leaving 18 bases between them. Germline CDR1 is MNHNY and CDR2 is SVGAGI (reference sequence). Here the CDR3 DNA reads TGTGCCAGCAGTTTCGGGCCCGGGAAAGGCGATGAGCAGTTCTTC. Translation gives CASSFGPGKGDEQFF.

This clone appeared once. The chain couples TRBV29-1 to TRBJ2-7, with TRBD1 matching over 9 bases. Germline trimming cut 6 bases from V and 6 bases from J; bases unmatched to any gene: 6. CDR1 is SQVTM, CDR2 ANQGSEA, per germline. CDR3 length: 12 amino acids. The CDR3 is CSVDTGGVEQYF. The CDR3 DNA sequence: TGCAGCGTGGATACAGGGGGCGTCGAGCAGTACTTC.

This chain joins TRBV10-1 and TRBJ2-3; 11 bases match TRBD2. The CDR3 totals 17 residues. Germline V gene sequence: CDR1 WNHNN, CDR2 SYGVQD (reference sequence). V lost 5 bases to trimming and J lost 0 bases; unmatched junction nucleotides: 7. CDR3 region: CASSSGTSGHSTDTQYF. The CDR3 DNA reads TGCGCCAGCAGTTCCGGGACTAGCGGACATAGCACAGATACGCAGTATTTT.

The gene calls are TRBV29-1 and TRBJ1-2, with 7 bases lining up with TRBD1. CDR1 is SQVTM, CDR2 ANQGSEA, per germline. The CDR3 runs to 17 residues. V shed 0 bases and J 4 bases; nucleotides not matched to a gene: 14. The CDR3 region is CSVEDIPKEGAGYGYTF. CDR3 coding DNA: TGCAGCGTTGAAGATATCCCGAAGGAGGGGGCCGGCTATGGCTACACCTTC.

Concerning this clone: The same CDR3 is also encoded by other DNA sequences in this sample. The chain uses TRBV27 and TRBJ2-7, with 10 positions matching TRBD2. The CDR3 extends over 13 amino acids. The V segment lost 5 bases and the J segment 4 bases; nucleotides outside the gene matches: 2. Germline CDR1 MNHEY, CDR2 SMNVEV (reference sequence). CDR3 residues: CASSRLAGYEQYF. The CDR3 DNA reads TGTGCCAGCAGTAGACTAGCGGGTTACGAGCAGTACTTC.

The chain recombines TRBV4-1 with TRBJ1-4; possibly TRBD1 for D (5 bases). The V gene lost 0 bases and the J gene lost 8 bases, with 13 bases spanning the gap. This CDR3 is built from 15 residues. The V gene's germline CDR1 is MGHRA and CDR2 YSYEKL. This CDR3 is CASSQDRQGWEKLFF. CDR3 nucleotides: TGCGCCAGCAGCCAAGATCGGCAGGGTTGGGAAAAACTGTTTTTT.

The chain is built from TRBV7-8 and TRBJ1-2, with D hard to call. This CDR3 has 14 amino acids. The germline V gene has CDR1 SGHVS and CDR2 FQNEAQ. Trimming cost V 1 base and J 4 bases, with 10 bases left between them. In DNA, the CDR3 is TGTGCCAGCAGCTTAGGTGGAGTAGGCTATGGCTACACCTTC. Its translation is CASSLGGVGYGYTF.

The chain employs TRBV15 and TRBJ2-2; TRBD1 aligns across 9 bases. The CDR3 covers 19 residues. The V gene's germline CDR1 is LNHNV and CDR2 YYDKDF (reference sequence). Unmatched junction bases numbered 12, after V lost 0 bases and J lost 4 bases. The CDR3 nucleotides are TGTGCCACCAGCAGAGATCCCGGGACAGGGAAGGTCGGCACCGGGGAGCTGTTTTTT. Protein product: CATSRDPGTGKVGTGELFF.

The chain combines TRBV29-1 with TRBJ1-4; tentative D call: TRBD1 (5 bases). Trimming shortened V by 0 bases and J by 7 bases, and 12 bases separated the two germline ends. The CDR3 runs to 14 residues. CDR1 is SQVTM, CDR2 ANQGSEA, per germline. CDR3 in amino acids: CSVEDQGSGEKLFF. CDR3 bases: TGCAGCGTTGAAGACCAGGGTTCGGGTGAAAAACTGTTTTTT.

The chain employs TRBV18 and TRBJ1-2, with 7 bases aligning to TRBD1. The CDR3 has 15 residues. In germline, CDR1 is KGHSH, CDR2 LQKENI. V was clipped by 3 bases and J by 4 bases; unmatched bases: 8. Written as DNA, the CDR3 is TGTGCCAGCTCACCCAACTCGGGACAGCTCTATGGCTACACCTTC. It encodes CASSPNSGQLYGYTF.